This is a list of T cell receptor beta chains from one sample in a study of blood T cell repertoires in COVID-19. The data were produced by immunoSEQ multiplex PCR, yet TCRdb's version contains in-frame clones alone and is incomplete. Among some 350,000 clones, approximately 88% were seen once, and the ten largest hold less than 3.5%. Sample: peripheral blood. These receptors were obtained from a woman in her twenties or thirties with COVID-19, enrolled during active disease. CDR3s include the opening cysteine and the closing phenylalanine or tryptophan. A D gene is named only where the DNA matches it firmly. Where a row states a size, it is once, few, many or the class of an expanded clone; other rows omit it.

TRBD2	TRBV11-3	TRBJ2-1	19	.	TGTGCCAGCAGCTTAGATACCAAGATAGCGGGAGACCCCTACAATGAGCAGTTCTTC	CASSLDTKIAGDPYNEQFF
.	TRBV7-8	TRBJ2-5	17	.	TGTGCCAGCGGATTCTCACAGGGAGTGGTAGCTTCAGAGACCCAGTACTTC	CASGFSQGVVASETQYF
TRBD2	TRBV7-9	TRBJ2-7	15	.	TGTGCCAGCAGCCCCCCCTTAGCGGGGGACTACGAGCAGTACTTC	CASSPPLAGDYEQYF
.	TRBV5-1	TRBJ2-1	17	.	TGCGCCAGCAGCTCGGGGACTTCTGCCGTCTCCTACAATGAGCAGTTCTTC	CASSSGTSAVSYNEQFF
.	TRBV18	TRBJ2-5	15	once	TGTGCCAGCTCACCGAGTGGCAGGGGAAGAGAGACCCAGTACTTC	CASSPSGRGRETQYF
TRBD1	TRBV7-9	TRBJ1-5	16	.	TGTGCCAGCAGCCCAGAGACAGGGCATAGCAATCAGCCCCAGCATTTT	CASSPETGHSNQPQHF
.	TRBV11-3	TRBJ1-6	12	.	TGTGCCAGCAGCTTTGAGCATTCACCCCTCCACTTT	CASSFEHSPLHF
.	TRBV28	TRBJ2-7	12	.	TGTGCCAGCAGTTTCGCCCCCGGCGAGCAGTACTTC	CASSFAPGEQYF
.	TRBV5-1	TRBJ1-2	13	.	TGCGCCAGCAGCTTGGAGTATTCCGGGGGCTACACCTTC	CASSLEYSGGYTF
TRBD2	TRBV30	TRBJ2-2	15	.	TGTGCCTGGAGTACGGGACTAGCTAGCACCGGGGAGCTGTTTTTT	CAWSTGLASTGELFF
.	TRBV5-5	TRBJ2-3	15	.	TGTGCCAGCAGCGGAACTGACAGGCCCACAGATACGCAGTATTTT	CASSGTDRPTDTQYF
TRBD1	TRBV7-9	TRBJ1-6	16	.	TGTGCCAGCAGGTGGGGACAGGGAGGCGATAATTCACCCCTCCACTTT	CASRWGQGGDNSPLHF
.	TRBV19	TRBJ1-5	14	.	TGTGCCAGTAGTATCGACAGGAACAATCAGCCCCAGCATTTT	CASSIDRNNQPQHF
TRBD1	TRBV5-6	TRBJ1-3	14	.	TGTGCCAGCACCGACAGGGCCTCTGGAAACACCATATATTTT	CASTDRASGNTIYF
.	TRBV9	TRBJ1-1	15	.	TGTGCCAGCAGCCCACAGGGCCCCGCGAACACTGAAGCTTTCTTT	CASSPQGPANTEAFF
.	TRBV11-2	TRBJ2-7	11	.	TGTGCCAGCAGTCGTAGCTACGAGCAGTACTTC	CASSRSYEQYF
.	TRBV5-6	TRBJ1-2	12	.	TGTGCCAGCAGCTTCCGGCGACAGGACTACACCTTC	CASSFRRQDYTF
.	TRBV18	TRBJ1-5	16	once	TGTGCCAGCTCACCAAACGGACATTCGAGCAATCAGCCCCAGCATTTT	CASSPNGHSSNQPQHF
TRBD1	TRBV28	TRBJ2-1	13	few	TGTGCCAGCAATGGACAGGGTCGAGGGGAGCAGTTCTTC	CASNGQGRGEQFF
.	TRBV7-4	TRBJ1-5	15	.	TGTGCCAGCGCGCCCTATGAGGGAAAGAATCAGCCCCAGCATTTT	CASAPYEGKNQPQHF
.	TRBV18	TRBJ1-1	14	.	TGTGCCAGCTCAACGCTGGGACAGAACACTGAAGCTTTCTTT	CASSTLGQNTEAFF
TRBD1	TRBV6-5	TRBJ1-5	14	once	TGTGCCAGCAGCCCGACAGGGAGCAATCAGCCCCAGCATTTT	CASSPTGSNQPQHF
.	TRBV5-1	TRBJ1-2	17	once	TGCGCCAGCAGCTCAACGACGGACGGCCGGGATCTACGTGGCTACACCTTC	CASSSTTDGRDLRGYTF
.	TRBV6-6	TRBJ2-1	13	many	TGTGCCAGCAGTTTTCAGGCTGGGAATGAGCAGTTCTTC	CASSFQAGNEQFF
.	TRBV28	TRBJ1-5	13	few	TGTGCCAGCAGATTTATGCTAAATCAGCCCCAGCATTTT	CASRFMLNQPQHF
TRBD2	TRBV7-8	TRBJ2-1	17	.	TGTGCCAGCAGCTTTCCTAGCGGGAGAAGCTCCTACAATGAGCAGTTCTTC	CASSFPSGRSSYNEQFF
TRBD1	TRBV4-2	TRBJ2-1	13	few	TGTGCCAGCAGCCTGGACAGGCGGGATGAGCAGTTCTTC	CASSLDRRDEQFF
TRBD1	TRBV18	TRBJ1-2	18	.	TGTGCCAGCTCACAATTATCCGGACAGGGGGCTATAAGCTATGGCTACACCTTC	CASSQLSGQGAISYGYTF
.	TRBV28	TRBJ1-6	14	.	TGTGCCAGCAGTTCGCCCGGCGGGGGTTCACCCCTCCACTTT	CASSSPGGGSPLHF
.	TRBV5-4	TRBJ1-3	14	.	TGTGCCAGCAGCCACCCAGGGCGTGGAAACACCATATATTTT	CASSHPGRGNTIYF
.	TRBV27	TRBJ2-7	13	.	TGTGCCAGCAGTTTCGGTAGAGCCTACGAGCAGTACTTC	CASSFGRAYEQYF
TRBD1	TRBV19	TRBJ2-1	16	.	TGTGCCAGTACCACCCGGTCAGGGGGCAGGTACAATGAGCAGTTCTTC	CASTTRSGGRYNEQFF
.	TRBV29-1	TRBJ1-2	12	.	TGCAGCGTTGAATTGTCAGGGTTGGGCTACACCTTC	CSVELSGLGYTF
.	TRBV28	TRBJ2-5	15	.	.	CASSSSGGTQETQYF
TRBD1	TRBV2	TRBJ1-1	14	.	TGTGCCAGCAGTGGACAGGGGAAGAACACTGAAGCTTTCTTT	CASSGQGKNTEAFF
TRBD2	TRBV4-1	TRBJ2-3	19	.	TGCGCCAGCAGCCAAGAATCCGGCGGACTAGCGGCCAACACAGATACGCAGTATTTT	CASSQESGGLAANTDTQYF
.	TRBV11-3	TRBJ2-3	13	.	TGTGCCAGCAGCTTGGAGAGCACAGATACGCAGTATTTT	CASSLESTDTQYF
.	TRBV18	TRBJ1-1	15	.	TGTGCCAGCTCACCACCGGGGGGTGGGCACACTGAAGCTTTCTTT	CASSPPGGGHTEAFF
TRBD2	TRBV24-1	TRBJ2-5	16	.	TGTGCCACCAGTGATTTGTTTAGCGGGGGGTCAGAGACCCAGTACTTC	CATSDLFSGGSETQYF
TRBD1	TRBV7-6	TRBJ2-3	17	.	TGTGCCAGCAGCTCCTCGCTTATCGGACAGGGCTCAGATACGCAGTATTTT	CASSSSLIGQGSDTQYF
.	TRBV11-2	TRBJ1-2	14	.	TGTGCCAGCAGCTTAGAACGGGTTAACTATGGCTACACCTTC	CASSLERVNYGYTF
TRBD2	TRBV12-5	TRBJ2-3	17	.	TGTGCTAGTGGTTTGGTACTAGGACTAGCAAACACAGATACGCAGTATTTT	CASGLVLGLANTDTQYF
TRBD2	TRBV19	TRBJ2-1	16	.	TGTGCCAGTAGGCGACAAGCGGGAGGGCCCTACAATGAGCAGTTCTTC	CASRRQAGGPYNEQFF
TRBD1	TRBV4-1	TRBJ1-1	13	.	TGCGCCAGCAGAGACGCGGGACAGAATGAAGCTTTCTTT	CASRDAGQNEAFF
TRBD1	TRBV19	TRBJ1-1	16	.	TGTGCCAGTAGTATTCCCCTCGCAGGGGGAAGCACTGAAGCTTTCTTT	CASSIPLAGGSTEAFF
TRBD1	TRBV18	TRBJ1-2	19	.	TGTGCCAGCTCACCAAACCCCCCCGGGACAGGGGGGCTCAAGTATGGCTACACCTTC	CASSPNPPGTGGLKYGYTF
TRBD1	TRBV28	TRBJ1-5	19	.	TGTGCCAGCAGTCGACCGGGACAGGCGGCCATATCGAGCAATCAGCCCCAGCATTTT	CASSRPGQAAISSNQPQHF
.	TRBV29-1	TRBJ1-2	13	once	TGCAGCGTTAACACACGGAGCAACTATGGCTACACCTTC	CSVNTRSNYGYTF
TRBD2	TRBV19	TRBJ2-1	15	.	TGTGCCAGTATGACTAGCGGCTGGTACAGCAATGAGCAGTTCTTC	CASMTSGWYSNEQFF
.	TRBV5-4	TRBJ1-2	14	few	TGTGCCAGCAGCTTAGCGGGGGCAAACTATGGCTACACCTTC	CASSLAGANYGYTF
TRBD2	TRBV6-5	TRBJ2-5	15	.	TGTGCCAGCAGTGACTCCTGGGGAGGGGTTGAGACCCAGTACTTC	CASSDSWGGVETQYF